The rows below give T cell receptor beta chains drawn from one sample of a study of blood T cell repertoires in COVID-19. The protocol was immunoSEQ multiplex PCR, while the TCRdb copy is restricted to in-frame clones and leaves out a portion. The table has approximately 180,000 clones, 89% seen once. What was sequenced was PBMCs or T cells enriched from blood (not recorded which). The receptors stem from a woman aged 40-49 years with acute COVID-19. The CDR3 runs from the conserved cysteine through the conserved F or W. D genes are given only for firm matches. Size tells how often a clone was seen (once, few, many) or the class of an expanded clone, and some rows leave it out.

D: TRBD1; size: once; V: TRBV2; J: TRBJ1-2; CDR3: CASRTGTGAGYGYTF; DNA: TGTGCCAGCAGAACCGGGACAGGGGCTGGCTATGGCTACACCTTC
D: .; size: .; V: TRBV4-3; J: TRBJ2-7; CDR3: CASSQERYFSGGIYF; DNA: TGCGCCAGCAGCCAAGAGAGATACTTCAGTGGCGGGATTTACTTC
D: .; size: .; V: TRBV21-1; J: TRBJ2-1; CDR3: CASTRGLATFPLNEQFF; DNA: TGTGCCAGCACCCGGGGACTAGCTACATTCCCTCTCAATGAGCAGTTCTTC
D: .; size: .; V: TRBV27; J: TRBJ2-3; CDR3: CASSTWSGGGPRSSSDTQYF; DNA: TGTGCCAGCAGTACCTGGTCTGGCGGGGGCCCACGGTCCTCTTCAGATACGCAGTATTTT
D: .; size: .; V: TRBV29-1; J: TRBJ2-4; CDR3: CSVEVPNDRHPLSKNIQYF; DNA: TGCAGCGTTGAAGTACCAAATGACAGGCACCCGTTAAGCAAAAACATTCAGTACTTC
D: .; size: .; V: TRBV5-4; J: TRBJ2-5; CDR3: CASSRAGVPQETQYF; DNA: TGTGCCAGCAGCCGGGCAGGGGTCCCGCAAGAGACCCAGTACTTC
D: TRBD1; size: .; V: TRBV5-5; J: TRBJ1-1; CDR3: CASSYEPGQGYTEAFF; DNA: TGTGCCAGCAGCTATGAACCGGGACAGGGTTACACTGAAGCTTTCTTT
D: TRBD2; size: .; V: TRBV3-1/TRBV3-2; J: TRBJ2-1; CDR3: CASGPHEGQGLAHNEQFF; DNA: TGTGCCAGCGGTCCACACGAGGGGCAGGGACTAGCCCACAATGAGCAGTTCTTC
D: .; size: .; V: TRBV29-1; J: TRBJ1-2; CDR3: CSVEDLRQTLGYGYTF; DNA: TGCAGCGTTGAAGATCTTCGGCAGACTTTAGGCTATGGCTACACCTTC
D: TRBD1; size: .; V: TRBV28; J: TRBJ2-6; CDR3: CASSSRQGAPGANVLTF; DNA: TGTGCCAGCAGTTCACGACAGGGGGCCCCTGGGGCCAACGTCCTGACTTTC
D: .; size: .; V: TRBV7-2; J: TRBJ1-2; CDR3: CASSLAWVADYGYTF; DNA: TGTGCCAGCAGCTTAGCATGGGTAGCAGACTATGGCTACACCTTC
D: TRBD2; size: .; V: TRBV5-8; J: TRBJ2-3; CDR3: CASSFVGGSKDTQYF; DNA: TGTGCCAGCAGCTTCGTCGGCGGGAGTAAGGATACGCAGTATTTT
D: .; size: once; V: TRBV5-1; J: TRBJ1-3; CDR3: CASSGGTPGSGNTIYF; DNA: TGCGCCAGCAGCGGCGGGACTCCGGGCTCTGGAAACACCATATATTTT
D: .; size: .; V: TRBV2; J: TRBJ1-4; CDR3: CASTKDRPSTNEKLFF; DNA: TGTGCCAGCACCAAGGACAGACCTTCAACTAATGAAAAACTGTTTTTT
D: TRBD1; size: .; V: TRBV19; J: TRBJ2-6; CDR3: CATTGTGGGGANVLTF; DNA: TGTGCCACCACCGGGACAGGGGGTGGTGGGGCCAACGTCCTGACTTTC
D: TRBD1; size: .; V: TRBV11-2; J: TRBJ2-5; CDR3: CASSTGTGVVIETQYF; DNA: TGTGCCAGCAGCACAGGGACAGGGGTAGTGATAGAGACCCAGTACTTC
D: TRBD1; size: .; V: TRBV5-5; J: TRBJ1-4; CDR3: CASSSTGTNEKLFF; DNA: TGTGCCAGCAGCTCGACAGGGACTAATGAAAAACTGTTTTTT